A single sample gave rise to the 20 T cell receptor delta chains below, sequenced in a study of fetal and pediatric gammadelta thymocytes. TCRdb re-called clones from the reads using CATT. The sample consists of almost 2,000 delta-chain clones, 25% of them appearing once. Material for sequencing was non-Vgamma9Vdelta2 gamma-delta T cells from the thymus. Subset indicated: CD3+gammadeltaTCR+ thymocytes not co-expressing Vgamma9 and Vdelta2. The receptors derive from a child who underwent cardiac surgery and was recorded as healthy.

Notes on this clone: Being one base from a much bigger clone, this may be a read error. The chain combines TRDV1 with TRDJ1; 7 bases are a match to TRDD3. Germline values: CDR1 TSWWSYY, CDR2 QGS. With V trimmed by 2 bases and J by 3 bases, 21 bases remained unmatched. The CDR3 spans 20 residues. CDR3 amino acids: CALGESSWGCTGVDADKLIF. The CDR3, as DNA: TGTGCTCTTGGGGAATCCAGTTGGGGCTGTACTGGGGTTGACGCCGATAAACTCATCTTT.

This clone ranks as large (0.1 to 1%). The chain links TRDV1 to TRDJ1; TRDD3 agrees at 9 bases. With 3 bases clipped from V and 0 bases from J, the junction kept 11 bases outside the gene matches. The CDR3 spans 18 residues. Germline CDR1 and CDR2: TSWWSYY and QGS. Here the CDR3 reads CALGEPQRGYAYTDKLIF. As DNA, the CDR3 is TGTGCTCTTGGGGAGCCGCAACGGGGATACGCTTACACCGATAAACTCATCTTT.

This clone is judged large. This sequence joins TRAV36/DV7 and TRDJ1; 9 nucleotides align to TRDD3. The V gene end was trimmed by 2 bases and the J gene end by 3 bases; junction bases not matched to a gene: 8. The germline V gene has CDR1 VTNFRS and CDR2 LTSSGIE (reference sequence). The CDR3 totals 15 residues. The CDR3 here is CAVEGLGDTSDKLIF. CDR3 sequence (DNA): TGTGCTGTGGAAGGGTTAGGGGATACGTCCGATAAACTCATCTTT.

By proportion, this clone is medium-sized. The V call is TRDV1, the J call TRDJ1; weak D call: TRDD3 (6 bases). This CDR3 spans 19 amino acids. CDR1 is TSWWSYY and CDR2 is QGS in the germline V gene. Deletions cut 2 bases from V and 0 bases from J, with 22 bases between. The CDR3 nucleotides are TGTGCTCTTGGGGAAGTAGGTCCTCGGGGGACCGGTTACACCGATAAACTCATCTTT. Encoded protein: CALGEVGPRGTGYTDKLIF.

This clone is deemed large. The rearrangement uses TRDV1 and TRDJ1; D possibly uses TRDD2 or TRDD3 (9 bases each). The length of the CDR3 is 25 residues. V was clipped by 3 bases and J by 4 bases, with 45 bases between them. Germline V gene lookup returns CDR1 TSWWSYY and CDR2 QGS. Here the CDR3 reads CALGDPGLPTLGDGWVPGPFDKLIF. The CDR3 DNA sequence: TGTGCTCTTGGGGACCCCGGCCTTCCTACCCTGGGGGATGGGTGGGTGCCCGGTCCCTTCGATAAACTCATCTTT.

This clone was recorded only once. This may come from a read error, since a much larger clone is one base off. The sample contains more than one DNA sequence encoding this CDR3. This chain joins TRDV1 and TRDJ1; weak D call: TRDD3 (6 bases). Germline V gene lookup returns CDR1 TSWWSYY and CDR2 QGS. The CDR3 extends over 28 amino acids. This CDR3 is CALGDTLRLRNKPSDTGRRIYFTDKLIF. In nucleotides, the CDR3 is TGTGCGCTTGGGGACACTCTCCGCCTTCGTAACAAGCCATCGGATACTGGGCGAAGGATTTATTTCACCGATAAACTCATCTTT.

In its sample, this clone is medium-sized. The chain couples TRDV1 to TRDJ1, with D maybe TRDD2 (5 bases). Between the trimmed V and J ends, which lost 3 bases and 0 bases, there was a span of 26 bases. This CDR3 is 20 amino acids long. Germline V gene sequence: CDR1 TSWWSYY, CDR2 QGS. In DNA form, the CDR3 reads TGTGCTCTTGGGGACACCACGCCATCTTCCCACGGGCGGTACACCGATAAACTCATCTTT. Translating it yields CALGDTTPSSHGRYTDKLIF.

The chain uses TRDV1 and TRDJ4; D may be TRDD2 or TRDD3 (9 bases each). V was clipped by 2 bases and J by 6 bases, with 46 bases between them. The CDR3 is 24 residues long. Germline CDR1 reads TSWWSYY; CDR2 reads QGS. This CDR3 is CALGEKGLPSYGTLTGGPLGSLIF. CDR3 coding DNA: TGTGCTCTTGGGGAAAAGGGCCTGCCTTCCTACGGGACGTTAACTGGGGGACCTCTCGGGTCCCTGATCTTT.

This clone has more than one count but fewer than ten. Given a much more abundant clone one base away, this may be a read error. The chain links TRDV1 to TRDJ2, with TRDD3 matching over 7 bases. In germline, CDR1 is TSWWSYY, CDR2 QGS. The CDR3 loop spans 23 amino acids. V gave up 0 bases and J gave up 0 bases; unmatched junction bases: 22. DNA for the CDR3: TGTGCTCTTGGGGAACTTCCCTTAGTACTGGGGAAGCTAAGGGCCGCTTTGACAGCACAACTCTTCTTT. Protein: CALGELPLVLGKLRAALTAQLFF.

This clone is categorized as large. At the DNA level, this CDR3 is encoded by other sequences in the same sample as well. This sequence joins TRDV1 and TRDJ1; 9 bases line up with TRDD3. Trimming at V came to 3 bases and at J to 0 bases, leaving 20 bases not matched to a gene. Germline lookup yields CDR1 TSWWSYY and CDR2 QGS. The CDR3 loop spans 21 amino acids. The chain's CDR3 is CALGDRLPIRRGIPYTDKLIF. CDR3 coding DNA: TGTGCTCTTGGGGACCGCCTTCCCATCCGGAGGGGGATACCCTACACCGATAAACTCATCTTT.

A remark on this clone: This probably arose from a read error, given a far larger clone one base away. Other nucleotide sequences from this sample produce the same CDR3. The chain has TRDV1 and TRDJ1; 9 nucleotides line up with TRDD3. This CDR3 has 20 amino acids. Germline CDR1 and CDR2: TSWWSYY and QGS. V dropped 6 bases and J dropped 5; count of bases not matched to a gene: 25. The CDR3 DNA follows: TGTGCTCTTGGAGTACTACGCAACCCTATTTGGGGGATATGCACAGATAAACTCATCTTT. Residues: CALGVLRNPIWGICTDKLIF.

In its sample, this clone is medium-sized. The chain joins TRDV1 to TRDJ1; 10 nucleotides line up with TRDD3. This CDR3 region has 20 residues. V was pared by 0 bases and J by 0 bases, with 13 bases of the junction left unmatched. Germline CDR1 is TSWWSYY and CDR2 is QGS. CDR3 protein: CALGELTRRGIRGYTDKLIF. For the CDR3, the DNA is TGTGCTCTTGGGGAACTAACTCGTCGGGGGATACGGGGGTACACCGATAAACTCATCTTT.

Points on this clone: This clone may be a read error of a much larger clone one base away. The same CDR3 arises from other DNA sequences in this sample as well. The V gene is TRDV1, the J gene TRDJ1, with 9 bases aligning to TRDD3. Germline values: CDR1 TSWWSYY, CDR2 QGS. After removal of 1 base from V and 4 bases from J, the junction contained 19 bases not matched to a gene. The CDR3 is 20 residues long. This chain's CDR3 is CALGEPEIPRTGGLHDKLIF. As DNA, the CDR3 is TGTGCTCTTGGGGAACCCGAGATTCCGCGTACTGGGGGACTTCACGATAAACTCATCTTT.

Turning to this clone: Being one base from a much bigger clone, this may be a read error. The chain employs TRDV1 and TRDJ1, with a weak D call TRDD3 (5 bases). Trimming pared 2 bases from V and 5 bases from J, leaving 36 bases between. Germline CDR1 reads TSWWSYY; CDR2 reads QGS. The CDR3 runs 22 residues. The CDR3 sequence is CALGERNKLSSLLGNKGDKLIF. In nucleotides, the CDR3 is TGTGCTCTTGGGGAAAGAAACAAACTGTCCTCCTTATTGGGGAATAAGGGGGATAAACTCATCTTT.

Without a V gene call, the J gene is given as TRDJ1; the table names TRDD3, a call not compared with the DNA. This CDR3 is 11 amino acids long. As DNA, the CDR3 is TGTGCTGGGGTTGACACCGATAAACTCATCTTT. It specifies CAGVDTDKLIF.

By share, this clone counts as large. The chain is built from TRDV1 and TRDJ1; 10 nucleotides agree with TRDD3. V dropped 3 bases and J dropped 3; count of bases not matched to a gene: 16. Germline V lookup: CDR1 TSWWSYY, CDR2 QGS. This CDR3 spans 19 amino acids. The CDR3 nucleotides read TGTGCTCTTGGGGATTATACACACTGGGGGATGGAGGTGGCCGATAAACTCATCTTT. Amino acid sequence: CALGDYTHWGMEVADKLIF.

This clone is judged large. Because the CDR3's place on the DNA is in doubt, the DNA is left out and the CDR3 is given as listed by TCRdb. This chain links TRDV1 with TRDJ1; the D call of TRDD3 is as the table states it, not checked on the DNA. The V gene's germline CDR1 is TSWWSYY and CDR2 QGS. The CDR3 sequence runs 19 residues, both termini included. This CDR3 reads CALGMLLGLGDTTTDKLIF.

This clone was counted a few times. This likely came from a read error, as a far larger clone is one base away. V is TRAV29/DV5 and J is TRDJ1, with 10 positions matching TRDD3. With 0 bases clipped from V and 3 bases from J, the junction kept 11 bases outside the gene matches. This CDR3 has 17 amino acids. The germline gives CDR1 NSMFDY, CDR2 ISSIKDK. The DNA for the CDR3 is TGTGCAGCAAGCGGGAGAGGGGGATACGTGGGGGCCGATAAACTCATCTTT. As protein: CAASGRGGYVGADKLIF. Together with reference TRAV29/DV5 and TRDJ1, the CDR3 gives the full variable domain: DQQVKQNSPSLSVQEGRISILNCDYTNSMFDYFLWYKKYPAEGPTFLISISSIKDKNEDGRFTVFLNKSAKHLSLHIVPSQPGDSAVYFCAASGRGGYVGADKLIFGKGTRVTVEP.

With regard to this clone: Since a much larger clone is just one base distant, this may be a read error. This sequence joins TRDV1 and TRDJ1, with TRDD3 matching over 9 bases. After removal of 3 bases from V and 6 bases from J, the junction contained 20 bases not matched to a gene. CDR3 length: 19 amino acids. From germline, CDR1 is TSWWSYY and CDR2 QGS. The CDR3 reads CALGDHPTAGGLCSNKLIF. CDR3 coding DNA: TGTGCTCTTGGGGATCATCCTACAGCTGGGGGATTATGCTCCAATAAACTCATCTTT.

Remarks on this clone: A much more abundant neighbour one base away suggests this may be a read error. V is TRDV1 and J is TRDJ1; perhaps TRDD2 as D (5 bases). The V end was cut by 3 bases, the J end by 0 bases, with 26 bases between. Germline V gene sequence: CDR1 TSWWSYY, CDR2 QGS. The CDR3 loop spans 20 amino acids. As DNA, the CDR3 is TGTGCTCTTGGGGACACCGCGCCATCTTCCCACGGGCGGTACACCGATAAACTCATCTTT. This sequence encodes CALGDTAPSSHGRYTDKLIF.